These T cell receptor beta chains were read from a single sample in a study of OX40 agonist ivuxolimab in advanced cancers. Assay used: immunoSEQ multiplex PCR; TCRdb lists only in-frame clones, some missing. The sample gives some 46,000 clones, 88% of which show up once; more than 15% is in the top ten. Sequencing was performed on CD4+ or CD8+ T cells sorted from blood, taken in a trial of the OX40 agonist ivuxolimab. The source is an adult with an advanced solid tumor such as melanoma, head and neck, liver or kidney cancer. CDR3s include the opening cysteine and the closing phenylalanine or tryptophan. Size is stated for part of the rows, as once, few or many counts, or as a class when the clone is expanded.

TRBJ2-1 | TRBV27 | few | CASSPMGPYNEQFF
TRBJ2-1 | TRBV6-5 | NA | CASSYGGYNEQFF
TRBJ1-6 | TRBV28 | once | CASSFSRWGVNSPLHF
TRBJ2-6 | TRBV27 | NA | CASSWSFSGGANVLTF
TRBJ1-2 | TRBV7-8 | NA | CASSLGGPDFSF
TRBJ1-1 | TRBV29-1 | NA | CSVEGGKAFF
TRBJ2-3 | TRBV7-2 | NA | CASSSSLAGGWADTQYF
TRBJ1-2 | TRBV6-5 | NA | CASGITGVGSGYTF
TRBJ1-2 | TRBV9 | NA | CASSAKQGGNYGYTF
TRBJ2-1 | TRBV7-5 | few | CARSRRYRGPAMPYNEQFF
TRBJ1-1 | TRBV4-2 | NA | CASRAGTGAMNTEAFF
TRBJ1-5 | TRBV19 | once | CASDGSGGNQPQHF
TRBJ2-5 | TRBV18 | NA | CASSPAPGLAGGQPSETQYF
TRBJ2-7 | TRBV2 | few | CASPGGGKKYF
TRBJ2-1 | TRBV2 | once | CASRVAGGYNEQFF
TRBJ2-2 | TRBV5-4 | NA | CASSYPGLLGGGELFF
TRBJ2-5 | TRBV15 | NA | CATSRGTGQGGETQYF
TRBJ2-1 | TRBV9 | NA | CASTRGTENNNEQFF
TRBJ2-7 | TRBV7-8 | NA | CASSPLLGAAYEQYF
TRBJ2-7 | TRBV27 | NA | CASTAGPYAYEQYF
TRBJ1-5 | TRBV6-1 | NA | CASRRQVNQPQHF
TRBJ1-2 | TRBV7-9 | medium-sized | CASSPPSGGYTF
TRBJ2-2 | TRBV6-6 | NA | CASSWRTGDTGELFF
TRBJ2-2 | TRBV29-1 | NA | CSVAFGGRNTGELFF
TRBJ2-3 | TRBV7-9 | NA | CASSSPYLGPNTQYF
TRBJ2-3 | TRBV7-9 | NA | CASSEQSTDTQYF
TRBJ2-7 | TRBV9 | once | CASSVGPKSYEQYF
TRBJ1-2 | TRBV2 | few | CASSESGGYTF
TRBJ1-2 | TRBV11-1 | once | CASSLTTDLSYGYTF
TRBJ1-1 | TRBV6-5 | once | CASSIGRNTEAFF
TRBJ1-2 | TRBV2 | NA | CASRAGRGDWGGFTYGYTF
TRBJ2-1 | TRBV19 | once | CASSYRSGTSSNEQFF
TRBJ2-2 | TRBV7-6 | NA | CASSFGLNTGELFF
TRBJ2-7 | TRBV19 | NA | CASSTSTGMGRYEQYF
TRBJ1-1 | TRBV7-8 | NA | CASIKGVGTEAFF
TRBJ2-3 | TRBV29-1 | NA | CSVGRGTDTQYF
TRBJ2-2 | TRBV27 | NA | CASSSTLNSLINTGELFF
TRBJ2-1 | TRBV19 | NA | CASSIWTSSYNEQFF
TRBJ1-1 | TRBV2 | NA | CAILRGGTEAFF
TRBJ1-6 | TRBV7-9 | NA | CASSPNRGNSPLHF
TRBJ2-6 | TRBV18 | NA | CASSPRGQGALTGANVLTF
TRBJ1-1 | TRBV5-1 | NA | CASSSDRSGTEAFF
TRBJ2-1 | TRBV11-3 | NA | CASSSRQYNEQFF
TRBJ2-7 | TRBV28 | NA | CASSFQGTYEQYF
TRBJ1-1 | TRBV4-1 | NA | CASSQPGRENTEAFF